This T cell receptor (beta chain) was found in a study of blood T cell repertoires in COVID-19. Study information: The United States, Italy and Spain were the sources of the acute and convalescent COVID-19 samples. T cells, B-cell-depleted T cells, or PBMCs supplied cDNA or gDNA.

Germline CDR1 is LGHNA and CDR2 is YSLEER. Trimming removed 0 bases from V and 6 bases from J, with 9 bases in between. The CDR3 length is 15 residues. In the authors' methods: Amplification with reference gene primers provided the estimates of nucleated cell counts. TCRdb keeps only in-frame clones here, not all; method: immunoSEQ multiplex PCR. The V and J calls and clone size are taken from that table; D and trimming were inferred from the DNA. The profile shows about 76,000 clones, roughly 85% of them singletons. Patients at the Seattle site were enrolled during active infection and followed longitudinally.

Sequenced sample: peripheral blood. The source is a man aged 50 to 60 with COVID-19, enrolled during active disease. V usage is TRBV4-3 and J usage is TRBJ1-6; D possibly corresponds to TRBD1 (5 bases). In DNA form, the CDR3 reads TGCGCCAGCAGCCAAGATCAGGGAAGTAATTCACCCCTCCACTTT. It specifies CASSQDQGSNSPLHF.